This T cell receptor (beta chain) was profiled in a study of blood T cell repertoires in COVID-19. Study-level background: There were acute and convalescent COVID-19 samples, and they came from the United States, Italy and Spain. T cells, B-cell-depleted T cells, or PBMCs supplied cDNA or gDNA.

As processed by the authors: How many nucleated cells were present was estimated from reference gene primer amplification. The data were produced by immunoSEQ multiplex PCR, yet TCRdb's version contains in-frame clones alone and is incomplete. D and trimming come from the DNA, and the V and J calls and clone size come from that table. The sample contains about 64,000 clones, around 83% of which appear only once. This clone was observed a single time. CDR3 size: 14 residues. The V end lost 2 bases, the J end lost 0 bases, and 5 bases lay between the germline ends. CDR1 and CDR2 (germline): MGHDK, SYGVNS.

The sequenced material came from peripheral blood. The sequence came from a woman aged 55 to 70 with acute or convalescent COVID-19. The rearrangement uses TRBV25-1 and TRBJ1-3; D gene ambiguous. The CDR3 is CASSELLSGNTIYF. CDR3 DNA sequence: TGTGCCAGCAGTGAACTCCTCTCTGGAAACACCATATATTTT.